Sequencing of this T cell receptor beta chain was carried out in a study of control samples from healthy donors and cancer patients (TCRdb year 2020). V is pruned by 7 bases and J by 4 bases, leaving 8 bases of the junction without a gene match. Via the germline V gene, CDR1 is SGHAT and CDR2 FQNNGV. CDR3 length: 14 amino acids, cysteine to phenylalanine. Just the 42-base CDR3 DNA is kept, in frame starting at base 1. Concerning this clone itself: Its recognized antigen is unknown. No much larger clone is present one base from it, and per-base qualities are unavailable.

The library was prepared using the immunoSEQ multiplex PCR assay. This immuneACCESS table, as held by TCRdb, lists in-frame sequences with V and J called but not all clones. Of the missing ones, under half trace to an unresolved V gene in checked studies; the others have no known cause. Within this sample are around 76,000 clones, with around 95% of them counted one time only. Around 6.5% of the sample belongs to the ten largest clones. The sample comprised blood. This sequence originates from a middle-aged woman in good health. The sequence is built from TRBV11-2 and TRBJ2-3, with 7 junctional bases fitting TRBD2. The bases read TGTGCCAGCACCCAAATACTAGCGTCAGATACGCAGTATTTT. Its translation is CASTQILASDTQYF.